A selection of T cell receptor beta chains follows, all from one sample in a study of blood T cells in healthy people across ages. TCRdb reanalysed the 5' RACE reads using MiXCR and keeps one entry per CDR3 protein. The sample carries around 970,000 distinct CDR3 sequences, roughly 50% recorded once. Sequenced: blood. The source is a woman in her sixties or seventies in good health. The CDR3 runs from the conserved cysteine through the conserved F or W. A D gene is named only where the DNA matches it firmly. Part of the rows lack a size; the others show once, few, many or a class for expanded clones.

clone size,V gene,J gene,D gene,CDR3 DNA,CDR3 protein
.,TRBV6-2/TRBV6-3,TRBJ2-1,.,TGTGCCAGCAGTTTGAGGGGCCGGAGCGATGAGCAGTTCTTC,CASSLRGRSDEQFF
few,TRBV30,TRBJ2-7,.,TGTGCCTTGGACGGTTACGAGCAGTACTTC,CALDGYEQYF
.,TRBV12-3/TRBV12-4,TRBJ2-3,TRBD1,TGTGCCAGCAGAACGGGACAGTTCACAGATACGCAGTATTTT,CASRTGQFTDTQYF
.,TRBV4-1,TRBJ2-1,.,TGCGCCAGCAGCCAAGTGCCAGACCCCTGGAATGAGCAGTTCTTC,CASSQVPDPWNEQFF
.,TRBV5-6,TRBJ2-5,.,TGTGCCAGCAGCGCCTACGGGGGGCGATTAGTAGAGACCCAGTACTTC,CASSAYGGRLVETQYF
.,TRBV5-1,TRBJ2-5,.,TGCGCCAGCAGCTTGACTTCGCCAGGGGCTGGGGAGACCCAGTACTTC,CASSLTSPGAGETQYF
few,TRBV4-2,TRBJ2-7,TRBD2,TGTGCCAGCAGCCAAGGAGTAGCGGGAGCCTACGAGCAGTACTTC,CASSQGVAGAYEQYF
.,TRBV27,TRBJ1-5,TRBD1,TGTGCCAGCAGTTTCCACGGGACAGCTCAGCCCCAGCATTTT,CASSFHGTAQPQHF
.,TRBV7-9,TRBJ1-2,TRBD1,TGTGCCAGCAGCCTAACTTACTGGGACAGGCGTGATGGCTACACCTTC,CASSLTYWDRRDGYTF
few,TRBV3-1,TRBJ2-1,.,TGTGCCAGCAGCCAACGCGTGACAGAGGTGTTCTTC,CASSQRVTEVFF
.,TRBV2,TRBJ2-7,TRBD2,TGTGCCAGCAGGGAAGGACTAGCGGAGACCTACGAGCAGTACTTC,CASREGLAETYEQYF
.,TRBV11-2,TRBJ1-6,TRBD1,TGTGCCAGCAGCGCCAGGGGGGCAGAGGGTTCACCCCTCCACTTT,CASSARGAEGSPLHF
.,TRBV9,TRBJ2-1,.,TGTGCCAGCAGCGCCCAGAGGGGGGCCCAGCGTCAGTTCTTC,CASSAQRGAQRQFF